Given below is one T cell receptor beta chain in context. The CDR3 is made up of 14 amino acids. Germline values: CDR1 MNHEY, CDR2 SVGEGT. The V segment lost 6 bases and the J segment 4 bases; nucleotides outside the gene matches: 5. Sequencing was performed with immunoSEQ multiplex PCR; in TCRdb, only in-frame clones are kept and a portion is missing. Of approximately 46,000 clones listed, over 65% are singletons. The sample belongs to a study of blood T cell repertoires in COVID-19. Study details: COVID-19 samples collected from the United States, Italy and Spain covered acute and convalescent phases. T cells, B-cell-depleted T cells, or PBMCs supplied cDNA or gDNA.

Sequences were obtained from peripheral blood. The J gene is TRBJ2-2, the V gene TRBV6-2 or TRBV6-3, with 7 bases that match TRBD2. The TCR originated in a man at least 80 years old with acute or convalescent COVID-19. The CDR3, as DNA: TGTGCCAGCAGCCGCCTAGCGGCCACCGGGGAGCTGTTTTTT. This encodes CASSRLAATGELFF.